The 2 T cell receptor beta chains below come from one sample, sequenced in a study of OX40 agonist ivuxolimab in advanced cancers. The repertoire was sequenced with immunoSEQ multiplex PCR; TCRdb's copy has only in-frame clones and lacks some. This table holds 70,000 to 80,000 clones, around 90% found once. Sequences were derived from CD4+ or CD8+ T cells sorted from blood, sampled in a trial of the OX40 agonist ivuxolimab. These receptors were obtained from an adult with an advanced solid tumor such as melanoma, head and neck, liver or kidney cancer.

The chain links TRBV9 to TRBJ1-2; weak D call: TRBD1 (6 bases). Per the germline V gene, CDR1 is SGDLS and CDR2 is YYNGEE. The CDR3 is made up of 13 amino acids. V lost 3 bases and J 8 bases, leaving 14 bases between the germline ends. In nucleotides, the CDR3 is TGTGCCAGCAGCGCAACCGGGACAAACGGCTACACCTTC. This codes for CASSATGTNGYTF.

The rearrangement uses TRBV13 and TRBJ1-1; D remains unclear. Germline-derived CDR1 and CDR2 are PRHDT and FYEKMQ (reference sequence). This CDR3 region has 14 residues. The germline V and J ends were trimmed by 0 bases and 0 bases, with 5 bases remaining between them. Here the CDR3 DNA reads TGTGCCAGCAGCTTAGGACAAATGAACACTGAAGCTTTCTTT. Translated, it gives CASSLGQMNTEAFF.